This TCR beta chain was documented in a study of T cell clonotyping in hematopoietic cell transplantation. Study-level results: Pathologically expanded recipient clonotypes increased progressively from day 30 to day 180 as diversity fell. At the given depth, recipient repertoires were over 95% de novo clonotypes.

This clone was seen a handful of times. What it binds is not known. Clones were sequenced by immunoSEQ multiplex PCR, and TCRdb holds only the in-frame ones, with some missing. The data show 9,500 to 11,000 clones, with around half seen just once and about 8.9% held by the top ten. The CDR3 has 14 amino acids. The ends were cut back, 1 base at V and 1 base at J, with 10 bases in the middle. Germline values: CDR1 GTSNPN, CDR2 SVGIG (reference sequence). Sequenced material: PBMCs, taken 30 days after allogeneic stem cell transplant. This rearrangement joins TRBV30 to TRBJ1-1; tentative D call: TRBD1 (5 bases). This clonotype was obtained from a male patient aged 50 to 59 who had an allogeneic stem cell transplant from an unrelated donor, so the T cells may come from the graft donor. Some clones in this sample may be carry-over from other donors' samples. This chain's CDR3 is CAWSEWGTNTEAFF. In nucleotides, the CDR3 is TGTGCCTGGAGTGAGTGGGGGACGAACACTGAAGCTTTCTTT.